Presented here are 7 T cell receptor beta chains from one specimen sequenced in a study of blood T cell repertoires in COVID-19. The table came from immunoSEQ multiplex PCR; TCRdb's copy has only in-frame clones and leaves some out. The sample records about 150,000 clones, under 85% being singletons. Sequenced: peripheral blood. These receptors were collected from a woman older than 75 with acute or convalescent COVID-19.

The V and J genes are TRBV7-2 and TRBJ1-5; TRBD1 aligns across 7 bases. Per the germline V gene, CDR1 is SGHTA and CDR2 is FQGNSA. The CDR3 spans 15 residues. V was pared by 5 bases and J by 4 bases, with 8 bases of the junction left unmatched. CDR3: CASSDQGQRNQPQHF. CDR3 nucleotides: TGTGCCAGCAGCGACCAGGGACAGAGAAATCAGCCCCAGCATTTT.

This clone appeared once. The chain employs TRBV14 and TRBJ1-1, with 7 bases fitting TRBD1. From germline, CDR1 is SGHDN and CDR2 FVKESK. The CDR3 consists of 14 residues. The junction had 2 bases not matched to a gene; V was cut back by 4 bases and J by 0 bases. The CDR3 protein is CASSPGTVNTEAFF. CDR3 DNA sequence: TGTGCCAGCAGCCCCGGGACAGTGAACACTGAAGCTTTCTTT.

The chain joins TRBV6-1 to TRBJ1-1, with TRBD1 identical over 8 bases. Trimming removed 0 bases from V and 5 bases from J; junction bases left unmatched: 11. The CDR3 spans 17 residues. Germline V gene sequence: CDR1 MNHNS, CDR2 SASEGT. DNA for the CDR3: TGTGCCAGCAGTGAAGCGAGTCAGGGGGCAAGGGGAACTGAAGCTTTCTTT. Protein product: CASSEASQGARGTEAFF.

The genes are TRBV4-2 and TRBJ1-2; D possibly corresponds to TRBD1 (5 bases). From germline, CDR1 is LGHNA and CDR2 YNFKEQ. This CDR3 comprises 16 residues. Trimming took off 4 bases at V and 4 bases at J, with 19 bases between the two ends. The CDR3: CASSPTPGPRAYGYTF. The DNA of the CDR3 is TGTGCCAGCAGCCCAACGCCCGGCCCCAGGGCCTATGGCTACACCTTC.

The chain uses TRBV5-4 and TRBJ1-3, with a tentative D call TRBD1 (6 bases). This CDR3 comprises 15 residues. Germline V lookup: CDR1 SGHNT, CDR2 YYREEE (reference sequence). The V end was cut by 2 bases, the J end by 3 bases, with 12 bases between. Here the CDR3 DNA reads TGTGCCAGCAGCTTTGCAGGGGTCGGTGGAAACACCATATATTTT. Residues: CASSFAGVGGNTIYF.

The chain is built from TRBV21-1 and TRBJ2-2; the table's TRBD1 call for D was not verified on the DNA. TRBV21-1 corresponds to a pseudogene. This CDR3 has 22 amino acids. Here the CDR3 reads CASSKWAQVIVRSSLNTGELFF. The CDR3 DNA follows: TGTGCCAGCAGCAAATGGGCACAAGTCATTGTTCGCTCAAGTCTAAACACCGGGGAGCTGTTTTTT.

The chain has TRBV14 and TRBJ2-7, with 11 bases aligning to TRBD2. V shed 2 bases and J 5 bases; nucleotides not matched to a gene: 2. In germline, CDR1 is SGHDN, CDR2 FVKESK. The CDR3 covers 14 residues. CDR3 in amino acids: CASSQRLAGNEQYF. CDR3 nucleotides: TGTGCCAGCAGCCAACGACTAGCGGGGAACGAGCAGTACTTC.